These 21 T cell receptor beta chains were all obtained from the same sample, sequenced in a study of blood T cell repertoires in COVID-19. Sequenced by immunoSEQ multiplex PCR; TCRdb stores in-frame clones only, minus some. The data contain a few hundred thousand clones, approximately 91% of them singletons. Specimen: PBMCs or T cells enriched from blood (not recorded which). Receptor source: a woman between 40 and 55 years old who had recovered from COVID-19.

The chain uses TRBV7-9 and TRBJ2-2, with D possibly matching TRBD1 (5 bases). Germline V gene sequence: CDR1 SEHNR, CDR2 FQNEAQ (reference sequence). Trimming cost V 1 base and J 0 bases, with 12 bases left between them. This CDR3 has 17 amino acids. The CDR3 is CASSLVPDKANTGELFF. The CDR3 coding sequence is TGTGCCAGCAGCTTAGTACCGGACAAAGCGAACACCGGGGAGCTGTTTTTT. Filled out from reference TRBV7-9 and TRBJ2-2, the complete variable domain reads DTGVSQNPRHKITKRGQNVTFRCDPISEHNRLYWYRQTLGQGPEFLTYFQNEAQLEKSRLLSDRFSAERPKGSFSTLEIQRTEQGDSAMYLCASSLVPDKANTGELFFGEGSRLTVL.

The chain couples TRBV6-2 or TRBV6-3 to TRBJ2-1, with TRBD1 matching over 7 bases. V lost 4 bases and J lost 6; bases outside the gene matches: 9. The CDR3 loop spans 15 amino acids. Germline-derived CDR1 and CDR2 are MNHEY and SVGEGT. DNA for the CDR3: TGTGCCAGCAGTTCCGGGACAGTTCGCACCAATGAGCAGTTCTTC. It is translated as CASSSGTVRTNEQFF.

The V gene is TRBV18, the J gene TRBJ1-5, with unresolved D. The germline V and J ends were trimmed by 3 bases and 5 bases, with 8 bases remaining between them. The CDR3 sequence is 13 residues long. CDR1 and CDR2 from the germline V gene are KGHSH and LQKENI. The CDR3 spells CASSPFVDQPQHF. The DNA for the CDR3 is TGTGCCAGCTCACCTTTCGTAGATCAGCCCCAGCATTTT.

The chain combines TRBV19 with TRBJ2-2; 7 bases match TRBD2. This CDR3 comprises 17 residues. J was trimmed by 5 bases and V by 3 bases; bases with no gene match: 12. The germline gives CDR1 LNHDA, CDR2 SQIVND (reference sequence). The CDR3 loop is CASSIPSGRGDTGELFF. CDR3 in DNA: TGTGCCAGTAGTATCCCCTCGGGGAGGGGAGATACCGGGGAGCTGTTTTTT.

The V gene is TRBV24-1, the J gene TRBJ1-3; D gene unclear. The CDR3 totals 14 residues. Germline assignment: CDR1 KGHDR and CDR2 SFDVKD. V was trimmed by 6 bases and J by 0 bases, leaving 8 bases between them. The CDR3 reads CATSSAHSGNTIYF. For the CDR3, the DNA is TGTGCCACCAGTTCCGCGCACTCTGGAAACACCATATATTTT.

This chain links TRBV5-1 with TRBJ2-2; TRBD1 agrees at 12 bases. The germline CDR1 and CDR2 sequences are SGHRS and YFSETQ. The CDR3 loop spans 17 amino acids. Germline trimming cut 0 bases from V and 6 bases from J; bases unmatched to any gene: 6. CDR3 bases: TGCGCCAGCAGCTTGGTGGGACAGGGGGCGCGTTCCGGGGAGCTGTTTTTT. Translating it yields CASSLVGQGARSGELFF. Combining the CDR3 with reference TRBV5-1 and TRBJ2-2 gives the whole variable domain KAGVTQTPRYLIKTRGQQVTLSCSPISGHRSVSWYQQTPGQGLQFLFEYFSETQRNKGNFPGRFSGRQFSNSRSEMNVSTLELGDSALYLCASSLVGQGARSGELFFGEGSRLTVL.

V and J are TRBV7-2 and TRBJ2-3, with D maybe TRBD1 (6 bases). V was pared by 1 base and J by 2 bases, with 13 bases between. In germline, CDR1 is SGHTA, CDR2 FQGNSA. The CDR3 has 16 residues. The CDR3 sequence is CASSLVGDTTTDTQYF. The CDR3 DNA reads TGTGCCAGCAGCTTAGTCGGGGACACAACCACAGATACGCAGTATTTT.

The chain combines TRBV18 with TRBJ2-2; 9 nucleotides align to TRBD1. The CDR3 is 14 amino acids. CDR1 KGHSH and CDR2 LQKENI come from the germline V gene. The V and J ends lost 8 bases and 0 bases, in that order; junction bases with no gene match: 1. The CDR3 protein is CASRQGANTGELFF. The CDR3 bases are TGTGCCAGCAGACAGGGGGCGAACACCGGGGAGCTGTTTTTT.

The chain has TRBV28 and TRBJ2-7, with a possible D match to TRBD1 (7 bases). This CDR3 comprises 13 residues. Trimming stripped 6 bases from V and 6 bases from J, with 15 bases between. From germline, CDR1 is MDHEN and CDR2 SYDVKM. The CDR3 sequence is CASRSRGEVEQYF. The CDR3 nucleotides are TGTGCCAGCAGATCCAGGGGGGAGGTCGAGCAGTACTTC.

The chain recombines TRBV6-5 with TRBJ1-6; D may be TRBD1 (6 bases). Germline V gives CDR1 MNHEY, CDR2 SVGAGI. Trimming shortened V by 9 bases and J by 6 bases, and 15 bases separated the two germline ends. The CDR3 has 14 amino acids. The CDR3 sequence is CASIFRGANSPLHF. The CDR3 coding sequence is TGTGCCAGTATTTTCAGGGGAGCTAATTCACCCCTCCACTTT.

The chain carries TRBV19 and TRBJ2-1; 12 bases are a match to TRBD2. Germline CDR1 and CDR2: LNHDA and SQIVND (reference sequence). With 7 bases clipped from V and 2 bases from J, the junction kept 6 bases outside the gene matches. The CDR3 spans 16 residues. DNA of the CDR3: TGTGCCAGTAAGACTAGCGGGAGTGGTACCTACAATGAGCAGTTCTTC. Translated: CASKTSGSGTYNEQFF.

This chain links TRBV19 with TRBJ2-7; the D gene is possibly TRBD2 (5 bases). Trimming cost V 4 bases and J 3 bases, with 10 bases left between them. CDR1 and CDR2 from the germline V gene are LNHDA and SQIVND (reference sequence). This CDR3 is built from 13 residues. CDR3 nucleotides: TGTGCCAGTAGTAAAAGGGAGAACTACGAGCAGTACTTC. This translates into CASSKRENYEQYF. Together with reference TRBV19 and TRBJ2-7, the CDR3 gives the full variable domain: DGGITQSPKYLFRKEGQNVTLSCEQNLNHDAMYWYRQDPGQGLRLIYYSQIVNDFQKGDIAEGYSVSREKKESFPLTVTSAQKNPTAFYLCASSKRENYEQYFGPGTRLTVT.

V usage is TRBV5-4 and J usage is TRBJ2-2; D remains ambiguous. Germline CDR1 reads SGHNT; CDR2 reads YYREEE (reference sequence). The germline V and J ends were trimmed by 6 bases and 1 base, with 13 bases remaining between them. The CDR3 sequence is 15 residues long. CDR3 DNA sequence: TGTGCCAGCACCACTGAGGTTCAGAACACCGGGGAGCTGTTTTTT. Its protein product is CASTTEVQNTGELFF.

V usage is TRBV5-1 and J usage is TRBJ1-3; 8 nucleotides line up with TRBD1. Germline CDR1 reads SGHRS; CDR2 reads YFSETQ. CDR3 length: 17 residues. The junction had 9 bases not matched to a gene; V was cut back by 4 bases and J by 0 bases. The CDR3 DNA follows: TGCGCCAGCAGCGCTGGGGGACAGGTTTCCTCTGGAAACACCATATATTTT. This gives the protein CASSAGGQVSSGNTIYF. Drawing the rest from reference TRBV5-1 and TRBJ1-3, the complete variable domain is KAGVTQTPRYLIKTRGQQVTLSCSPISGHRSVSWYQQTPGQGLQFLFEYFSETQRNKGNFPGRFSGRQFSNSRSEMNVSTLELGDSALYLCASSAGGQVSSGNTIYFGEGSWLTVV.

The J gene is TRBJ2-7, the V gene TRBV7-9; 10 bases match TRBD2. V was clipped by 5 bases and J by 6 bases; unmatched bases: 10. Germline CDR1 and CDR2: SEHNR and FQNEAQ (reference sequence). There are 15 residues in the CDR3. In DNA, the CDR3 is TGTGCCAGCAGCCTTTTGGCTAGCGGGAGCCCCGAGCAGTACTTC. Translating gives CASSLLASGSPEQYF.

This CDR3 reads CASGPETTGRGNTIYF. The CDR3 nucleotides are TGTGCTAGTGGCCCTGAGACCACAGGGCGGGGAAACACCATATATTTT. The V gene is TRBV12-5, the J gene TRBJ1-3; maybe TRBD1 (6 bases). V was trimmed by 6 bases and J by 4 bases, leaving 19 bases between them. Germline CDR1 reads LGHNT; CDR2 reads FRNRAP. The CDR3 is made up of 16 amino acids.

This clone has only a few counts. V usage is TRBV4-3 and J usage is TRBJ2-7; D is perhaps TRBD2 (5 bases). The CDR3 spans 15 residues. Trimming left V 1 base short and J 3 bases short, with 13 bases between. The germline CDR1 and CDR2 sequences are LGHNA and YSLEER. The CDR3 region has the DNA TGCGCCAGCAGCCAAGGGGGTGAGGGATTCTACGAGCAGTACTTC. Its protein is CASSQGGEGFYEQYF.

V is TRBV11-2 and J is TRBJ2-3, with D maybe TRBD1 (5 bases). The CDR3 runs to 12 residues. Trimming removed 5 bases at V and 8 bases at J, with 11 bases between. The germline V gene has CDR1 SGHAT and CDR2 FQNNGV. The CDR3 sequence: CASSPRQSTQYF. CDR3 in DNA: TGTGCCAGCAGCCCCCGACAGAGTACGCAGTATTTT.

This clone showed up just once. DNA for the CDR3: TGTGCCAGCAGCTTAGGGATTCGGGGAGGGGAAGGCAGTGAGCAGTTCTTC. Encoded protein: CASSLGIRGGEGSEQFF. The chain uses TRBV7-3 and TRBJ2-1; the match to TRBD2 covers 7 bases. In germline, CDR1 is SGHTA, CDR2 FQGTGA. Trimming at V came to 2 bases and at J to 9 bases, leaving 16 bases not matched to a gene. The CDR3 totals 17 residues. The complete variable domain, with remaining parts taken from reference TRBV7-3 and TRBJ2-1, reads GAGVSQTPSNKVTEKGKYVELRCDPISGHTALYWYRQSLGQGPEFLIYFQGTGAADDSGLPNDRFFAVRPEGSVSTLKIQRTERGDSAVYLCASSLGIRGGEGSEQFFGPGTRLTVL.

This clone was detected once. The CDR3 DNA sequence: TGTGCCAGCAGCCGCGTGCCCCGGGATACGCAGTATTTT. It specifies CASSRVPRDTQYF. The J gene is TRBJ2-3, the V gene TRBV3-1 (or the pseudogene TRBV3-2); D ambiguous. The CDR3 totals 13 residues. Per germline, CDR1 LGHDT and CDR2 YNNKEL (reference sequence). V dropped 4 bases and J dropped 6 bases, with 11 bases sitting between them.

This clone was recorded a few times. The V and J genes are TRBV6-1 and TRBJ2-1; D not certain. Germline CDR1 is MNHNS and CDR2 is SASEGT. The CDR3 totals 15 residues. The ends were cut back, 1 base at V and 4 bases at J, with 11 bases in the middle. Here the CDR3 reads CASSEVERRYNEQFF. The CDR3 region has the DNA TGTGCCAGCAGTGAAGTCGAGAGGCGTTACAATGAGCAGTTCTTC.